This T cell receptor beta chain comes out of a study of T cells after yellow fever vaccination (dated by TCRdb to the late 2010s). Study-level background: The SMART-Seq v4 Ultra Low Input RNA kit was used to prepare libraries from fractions with low cell numbers. Bulk TCR alpha and beta repertoires were sequenced longitudinally to track T-cell clones before and after primary and booster YFV17D yellow fever vaccination. The cohort comprised two healthy male donors, one aged 18 to 29 and one aged 30 to 39 years. Blood samples were taken at several timepoints before and after primary and secondary immunization, and bulk PBMC replicates and cell subsets were isolated.

Concerning this clonotype: It lacks a known antigen. Base qualities are not recorded, but no much larger clone differs from it by a single base.

TCR cDNA was synthesized by 5'RACE template switching, through which a universal primer site and unique molecular identifiers were introduced. cDNA synthesis was primed from both the TCR alpha and TCR beta constant segments. Libraries were amplified in two PCR steps, with sample barcodes and sequencing adapters added in the second step. Sequencing of libraries was performed on Illumina HiSeq 2500 (2x100 bp) or NovaSeq (2x150 bp). In the original analysis: MIGEC handled demultiplexing of reads and collapsing into UMI consensus sequences, while MiXCR performed V(D)J alignment. Vaccine-responding clonotypes were defined with edgeR using replicate PBMC samples, requiring FDR below 0.01 and a log2 fold change above 5 up to day 15. CD4 or CD8 identity was assigned to each bulk clonotype according to whether the clonotype was present at higher abundance in the sequenced CD4 repertoire or the sequenced CD8 repertoire. TCRdb took the public reads, trimmed them with fastp at Q25, ran MiXCR for clone calling and kept in-frame beta chains. Entries are consolidated by CDR3 protein sequence, retaining the most common genes and DNA. These V and J calls are TCRdb output, not the study's own analysis. Within this sample are 170,000 or so distinct CDR3 sequences, with approximately 6% of them counted one time only. The ten largest make up 2.5% to 3.5% of the sample.

The research as a whole found: Most clones expanded after primary vaccination (around 96% of CD4 and roughly 90% of CD8) were re-detected after the booster, suggesting that broad memory maintenance occurred. Computational filtering was needed because FACS-sorted repertoires could contain abundant contaminating clonotypes from the bulk population. A small fraction of clonotypes showed up in both the CD4 and CD8 compartments, probably as a result of convergent recombination. Because only a couple of donors were included in the study, the extent to which the findings can be generalized is limited. The secondary T-cell response was weaker than the primary response but faster, peaking on day 5 instead of day 15.

This specimen's treatment or condition label, per the study, means: live attenuated yellow fever vaccine strain. PBMCs were isolated from peripheral blood using a standard Ficoll-Paque protocol. CD4 and CD8 T-cell fractions were isolated with Dynabeads CD4 and CD8 positive selection kits. TriZol was used to extract RNA from bulk PBMCs, CD4 and CD8 fractions, and dextramer-positive and dextramer-negative fractions. V is cut back by 8 bases and J by 8 bases, with 12 bases in the junction unmatched. As encoded in the germline V gene, CDR1 is LGHNA while CDR2 is YNFKEQ. The cysteine opens and the phenylalanine closes a CDR3 of 14 amino acids. This entry keeps only the CDR3 DNA: 42 bases, framed from base 1.

This chain joins TRBV4-2 to TRBJ2-1; 7 bases in the middle match TRBD1. The sequenced sample was CD4+ T cells sorted from PBMCs, obtained on the day of the first yellow fever vaccination. The receptor's source is a man between 18 and 35 years old who received the YFV17D yellow fever vaccine. DNA sequence: TGTGCCAGCGTCGGGGACAGCGATAGCGATGAGCAGTTCTTC. Its protein is CASVGDSDSDEQFF.